This T cell receptor (beta chain) appears in the sequencing data of a study of T-cell memory formation after mild COVID-19. Study-wide findings and caveats: Several responding clones turned up in pre-infection memory, indicating that cross-reactive memory may have taken part. Among clones peaking at day 37 in the second wave, SARS-CoV-2 specificity remained unconfirmed.

Note on this clonotype: Its matching antigen is unknown.

TCRdb re-analysed the 5' RACE reads in MiXCR, keeping a single row per CDR3 protein. The table has around 200,000 distinct CDR3 sequences, around 25% seen once. Germline V lookup: CDR1 LNHNV, CDR2 YYDKDF (reference sequence). The CDR3 contains 13 residues. Trimming shortened V by 5 bases and J by 0 bases, and 6 bases separated the two germline ends. The chain has TRBV15 and TRBJ2-3; no definite D call. Sequenced material: PBMCs or a T cell subset sorted from them (not recorded which). The sequence came from an adult woman who had mild COVID-19 (a few samples of this study predate the infection). Cell type and time point are not known. The CDR3 coding sequence is TGTGCCACCAGCTCGAGAAGCACAGATACGCAGTATTTT. This translates into CATSSRSTDTQYF.